This T cell receptor beta chain derives from a study of blood T cell repertoires in COVID-19. Individuals drawn from around 24 US areas were roughly 18 to 100 years old. Researchers sorted participants into cohorts using their self-reported clinical history. Clones were read by immunoSEQ multiplex PCR, and TCRdb kept only the in-frame ones, dropping some. Counted here are about 250,000 clones, around 84% occurring once; the ten biggest clones make up about 1.6%. The germline V gene encodes CDR1 LGHDT and CDR2 YNNKEL (reference sequence). The CDR3 loop spans 15 amino acids. V lost 7 bases and J lost 2; bases outside the gene matches: 10.

Sequencing was performed on PBMCs or T cells enriched from blood (not recorded which). The TCR originated in a woman aged 45-60 years who had recovered from COVID-19. The J gene is TRBJ2-7, the V gene TRBV3-1 (or the pseudogene TRBV3-2), with 8 bases fitting TRBD2. The CDR3 nucleotides are TGTGCCAGCACCCACAGCGGGAGCGGGGCCTACGAGCAGTACTTC. This gives the protein CASTHSGSGAYEQYF.